These 5 T cell receptor beta chains were all obtained from the same sample, sequenced in a study of high-grade serous ovarian cancer treatment subgroups. Tumor samples were obtained before definitive surgery or chemotherapy. Clones were read by immunoSEQ multiplex PCR, and TCRdb kept only the in-frame ones, dropping some. This table holds 4,500 to 6,000 clones, about three fifths found once. The sequenced material came from tumor tissue. All receptors come from a human donor with high-grade serous ovarian cancer.

The J gene is TRBJ1-1, the V gene TRBV5-1, with a tentative D call TRBD1 (5 bases). In germline, CDR1 is SGHRS, CDR2 YFSETQ. CDR3 length equals 13 residues. Deletions cut 1 base from V and 5 bases from J, with 9 bases between. The CDR3 sequence: CASSLQGGTEAFF. In DNA, the CDR3 is TGCGCCAGCAGCTTGCAGGGAGGGACTGAAGCTTTCTTT.

This clone was recorded a few times. V and J are TRBV18 and TRBJ1-4; 9 bases agree with TRBD1. With V trimmed by 5 bases and J by 8 bases, 3 bases remained unmatched. CDR3 length: 13 residues. Germline lookup yields CDR1 KGHSH and CDR2 LQKENI. The CDR3 reads CASSSGTGEKLFF. The CDR3 nucleotides read TGTGCCAGCTCATCTGGGACAGGGGAAAAACTGTTTTTT. Full variable domain (missing parts from reference TRBV18 and TRBJ1-4): NAGVMQNPRHLVRRRGQEARLRCSPMKGHSHVYWYRQLPEEGLKFMVYLQKENIIDESGMPKERFSAEFPKEGPSILRIQQVVRGDSAAYFCASSSGTGEKLFFGSGTQLSVL.

The V and J genes are TRBV19 and TRBJ1-1; 8 bases agree with TRBD1. Trimming cost V 5 bases and J 4 bases; bases outside gene matches: 3. CDR1 and CDR2 (germline): LNHDA, SQIVND (reference sequence). The CDR3 consists of 13 residues. The CDR3 sequence is CASSFDRGTEAFF. The CDR3 region has the DNA TGTGCCAGTAGTTTTGACAGGGGCACTGAAGCTTTCTTT.

This clone was seen a handful of times. The chain carries TRBV6-1 and TRBJ1-1; D is unresolved. V lost 5 bases and J lost 7, with 11 bases in between. The CDR3 consists of 12 residues. From germline, CDR1 is MNHNS and CDR2 SASEGT. The CDR3 spells CASSPSLGEAFF. CDR3 bases: TGTGCCAGCAGTCCGAGCCTGGGTGAAGCTTTCTTT.

The chain employs TRBV5-6 and TRBJ1-6, with 9 bases matching TRBD1. Trimming at V came to 4 bases and at J to 0 bases, leaving 11 bases not matched to a gene. Looked up from germline, CDR1 is SGHDT and CDR2 is YYEEEE. The CDR3 spans 19 residues. The CDR3 here is CASSPGQGLQNSYNSPLHF. As DNA, the CDR3 is TGTGCCAGCAGCCCGGGACAGGGCCTTCAAAACTCCTATAATTCACCCCTCCACTTT.